This TCR beta chain stems from a study of blood T cell repertoires in COVID-19. Study summary: COVID-19 samples from acute and convalescent phases originated in the United States, Italy and Spain. T cells, B-cell-depleted T cells, or PBMCs supplied cDNA or gDNA.

Original processing methods: The assay estimated nucleated cells by amplifying reference gene primers. Produced via immunoSEQ multiplex PCR; TCRdb's table is partial and in-frame only. V and J calls and clone size are those listed in that table; D and trimming were worked out from the DNA. Among under 200,000 clones listed, approximately 89% were seen once. The germline gives CDR1 SGHKS, CDR2 YYEKEE (reference sequence). The V end lost 0 bases, the J end lost 2 bases, and 6 bases lay between the germline ends. CDR3 length equals 13 residues. V and J are TRBV5-5 and TRBJ2-7; D is perhaps TRBD1 (5 bases). The TCR was taken from a man aged 35 to 55 with active or convalescent COVID-19. The sample was peripheral blood. Written as DNA, the CDR3 is TGTGCCAGCAGCTTGGGGACAACCTACGAGCAGTACTTC. Encoded protein: CASSLGTTYEQYF.